These T cell receptor beta chains were read from a single sample in a study of T cells in pancreatic ductal adenocarcinoma. Measured with immunoSEQ multiplex PCR; TCRdb has only the in-frame clones, and not every one. Among over 90,000 clones listed, about 95% were seen once. Sequenced sample: PBMCs. Receptors were obtained from a human donor with pancreatic ductal adenocarcinoma. CDR3s include the opening cysteine and the closing phenylalanine or tryptophan. Each record gives: D gene, J gene, clone size, V gene, CDR3 protein, CDR3 DNA. D genes are given only for firm matches. Some rows have no size entry. The others give once, few or many, or a class for an expanded clone.

D: TRBD1
J: TRBJ2-5
size: -
V: TRBV7-7
CDR3: CASSLMGTGIMETQYF
DNA: TGTGCCAGCAGCTTAATGGGGACAGGGATAATGGAGACCCAGTACTTC

D: TRBD2
J: TRBJ2-3
size: -
V: TRBV6-5
CDR3: CASRKAGTNPHTQYF
DNA: TGTGCCAGCAGGAAAGCCGGGACTAATCCCCACACGCAGTATTTT

D: -
J: TRBJ2-7
size: -
V: TRBV29-1
CDR3: CSAGNPTYEQYF
DNA: TGCAGCGCTGGCAACCCCACCTACGAGCAGTACTTC

D: -
J: TRBJ2-5
size: -
V: TRBV6-1
CDR3: CASSQGSGIETQYF
DNA: TGTGCCAGCAGCCAGGGTTCAGGGATCGAGACCCAGTACTTC

D: TRBD2
J: TRBJ2-3
size: -
V: TRBV5-8
CDR3: CASSQYGTSGSTDTQYF
DNA: TGTGCCAGCAGCCAATATGGGACTAGCGGGAGCACAGATACGCAGTATTTT

D: -
J: TRBJ2-7
size: -
V: TRBV15
CDR3: CATSLQGSYEQYF
DNA: TGTGCCACCTCTCTGCAGGGGTCCTACGAGCAGTACTTC

D: -
J: TRBJ2-2
size: -
V: TRBV7-7
CDR3: CASSLTAVTGELFF
DNA: TGTGCCAGCAGCTTAACGGCGGTCACCGGGGAGCTGTTTTTT

D: -
J: TRBJ2-3
size: -
V: TRBV5-4
CDR3: CASSLDLGGIGTDTQYF
DNA: TGTGCCAGCAGCTTGGATCTCGGGGGAATCGGCACAGATACGCAGTATTTT

D: TRBD1
J: TRBJ1-4
size: -
V: TRBV7-9
CDR3: CASSPGQGLRAEKLFF
DNA: TGTGCCAGCAGCCCCGGACAGGGGTTGAGAGCTGAAAAACTGTTTTTT

D: TRBD1
J: TRBJ1-5
size: -
V: TRBV7-2
CDR3: CASSFRGNQPQHF
DNA: TGTGCCAGCAGCTTCAGGGGGAATCAGCCCCAGCATTTT

D: TRBD1
J: TRBJ2-3
size: -
V: TRBV7-9
CDR3: CASSLWGTGGDTQYF
DNA: TGTGCCAGCAGCTTATGGGGGACAGGGGGGGATACGCAGTATTTT

D: -
J: TRBJ2-3
size: -
V: TRBV5-4
CDR3: CASSLPGITSDTQYF
DNA: TGTGCCAGCAGCTTACCCGGGATAACATCAGATACGCAGTATTTT

D: -
J: TRBJ2-7
size: once
V: TRBV28
CDR3: CASTYTGPSPYEQYF
DNA: TGTGCCAGCACCTACACAGGGCCCTCCCCCTACGAGCAGTACTTC

D: TRBD2
J: TRBJ2-2
size: once
V: TRBV4-1
CDR3: CASSQDRTSGRANTGELFF
DNA: TGCGCCAGCAGCCAAGACCGGACTAGCGGGAGGGCGAACACCGGGGAGCTGTTTTTT

D: TRBD1
J: TRBJ2-2
size: -
V: TRBV28
CDR3: CASSLDGTGDTGELFF
DNA: TGTGCCAGCAGTTTAGACGGGACAGGGGACACCGGGGAGCTGTTTTTT

D: -
J: TRBJ2-2
size: -
V: TRBV2
CDR3: CASRRNRVENTGELFF
DNA: TGTGCCAGCAGAAGGAACAGGGTAGAGAACACCGGGGAGCTGTTTTTT

D: -
J: TRBJ2-7
size: -
V: TRBV6-4
CDR3: CASTYPLPGGTYEQYF
DNA: TGTGCCAGCACCTACCCCCTTCCGGGTGGCACCTACGAGCAGTACTTC

D: TRBD1
J: TRBJ1-5
size: -
V: TRBV4-2
CDR3: CASSQPGQGREPQHF
DNA: TGTGCCAGCAGCCAACCCGGACAGGGAAGGGAGCCCCAGCATTTT

D: TRBD2
J: TRBJ2-7
size: -
V: TRBV6-6
CDR3: CASSLRLAGADEQYF
DNA: TGTGCCAGCAGCCTGCGGCTAGCGGGAGCAGACGAGCAGTACTTC

D: TRBD2
J: TRBJ2-7
size: -
V: TRBV7-9
CDR3: CASSSLTSGTFYEQYF
DNA: TGTGCCAGCAGCTCCCTGACTAGCGGGACTTTCTACGAGCAGTACTTC

D: -
J: TRBJ1-5
size: -
V: TRBV28
CDR3: CASSVPLRGGASNQPQHF
DNA: TGTGCCAGCAGTGTACCCTTAAGGGGAGGGGCGAGCAATCAGCCCCAGCATTTT

D: TRBD2
J: TRBJ2-2
size: -
V: TRBV11-3
CDR3: CASSLGSGRAAGELFF
DNA: TGTGCCAGCAGCTTAGGAAGCGGGAGGGCGGCCGGGGAGCTGTTTTTT

D: -
J: TRBJ2-1
size: -
V: TRBV6-6
CDR3: CASSYTGQYNEQFF
DNA: TGTGCCAGCAGTTACACTGGACAGTACAATGAGCAGTTCTTC

D: -
J: TRBJ2-3
size: -
V: TRBV5-1
CDR3: CASGGGSTDTQYF
DNA: TGCGCCAGCGGCGGAGGGAGCACAGATACGCAGTATTTT

D: TRBD2
J: TRBJ2-7
size: -
V: TRBV28
CDR3: CASSLKGLAGGPSYEQYF
DNA: TGTGCCAGCAGTTTAAAGGGCCTAGCGGGAGGGCCCTCCTACGAGCAGTACTTC

D: -
J: TRBJ1-1
size: -
V: TRBV28
CDR3: CASSLRGTVNTEAFF
DNA: TGTGCCAGCAGTTTACGGGGGACGGTGAACACTGAAGCTTTCTTT

D: -
J: TRBJ2-2
size: -
V: TRBV9
CDR3: CASSVVGTGREKTGELFF
DNA: TGTGCCAGCAGCGTAGTGGGAACGGGCAGGGAAAAAACCGGGGAGCTGTTTTTT

D: -
J: TRBJ2-4
size: -
V: TRBV18
CDR3: CASSPAVIAKNIQYF
DNA: TGTGCCAGCTCACCAGCGGTTATAGCCAAAAACATTCAGTACTTC

D: TRBD1
J: TRBJ1-5
size: -
V: TRBV18
CDR3: CASSREYRGSNQPQHF
DNA: TGTGCCAGCTCACGGGAGTACAGGGGCAGCAATCAGCCCCAGCATTTT

D: -
J: TRBJ2-2
size: once
V: TRBV5-1
CDR3: CASSLAASPGTGELFF
DNA: TGCGCCAGCAGCTTGGCCGCTAGCCCGGGGACCGGGGAGCTGTTTTTT

D: TRBD1
J: TRBJ2-1
size: -
V: TRBV18
CDR3: CASSPGTGSSSYNEQFF
DNA: TGTGCCAGCTCACCCGGGACAGGGTCCAGCTCCTACAATGAGCAGTTCTTC

D: -
J: TRBJ2-7
size: -
V: TRBV11-2
CDR3: CASSYPTGVGYEQYF
DNA: TGTGCCAGTTCATACCCAACGGGGGTAGGGTACGAGCAGTACTTC

D: TRBD1
J: TRBJ1-2
size: -
V: TRBV5-1
CDR3: CASSSGQGIYGYTF
DNA: TGCGCCAGCAGCTCCGGACAGGGGATCTATGGCTACACCTTC

D: -
J: TRBJ2-7
size: -
V: TRBV14
CDR3: CASSQGGRREQYF
DNA: TGTGCCAGCAGCCAAGGGGGGCGGCGGGAGCAGTACTTC

D: -
J: TRBJ2-2
size: -
V: TRBV7-9
CDR3: CASSLAGFTGELFF
DNA: TGTGCCAGCAGCTTGGCAGGTTTTACCGGGGAGCTGTTTTTT

D: -
J: TRBJ1-5
size: -
V: TRBV2
CDR3: CAAGASASGSNQPQHF
DNA: TGTGCCGCGGGGGCTTCAGCCTCGGGAAGCAATCAGCCCCAGCATTTT

D: TRBD1
J: TRBJ2-1
size: -
V: TRBV4-2
CDR3: CASSQFGQGYEQFF
DNA: TGTGCCAGCAGCCAATTTGGACAGGGCTATGAGCAGTTCTTC

D: -
J: TRBJ2-5
size: once
V: TRBV5-1
CDR3: CASSLYQGLETQYF
DNA: TGCGCCAGCAGCTTGTATCAGGGCTTAGAGACCCAGTACTTC

D: -
J: TRBJ2-7
size: -
V: TRBV28
CDR3: CASTETRIYEQYF
DNA: TGTGCCAGCACAGAGACACGAATCTACGAGCAGTACTTC

D: -
J: TRBJ2-5
size: -
V: TRBV2
CDR3: CASGEQETQYF
DNA: TGTGCCAGCGGGGAGCAAGAGACCCAGTACTTC

D: TRBD2
J: TRBJ2-3
size: -
V: TRBV7-6
CDR3: CASSIGSGRDTQYF
DNA: TGTGCCAGCAGCATCGGTAGCGGGAGGGATACGCAGTATTTT

D: TRBD2
J: TRBJ2-3
size: -
V: TRBV11-3
CDR3: CASSSGTSGTDTQYF
DNA: TGTGCCAGCAGCTCAGGGACTAGCGGCACAGATACGCAGTATTTT

D: -
J: TRBJ2-5
size: -
V: TRBV7-2
CDR3: CASSETGNQETQYF
DNA: TGTGCCAGCAGCGAAACGGGAAATCAAGAGACCCAGTACTTC

D: TRBD2
J: TRBJ2-3
size: -
V: TRBV11-3
CDR3: CASRSSRGGSTDTQYF
DNA: TGTGCCAGCAGGTCATCCCGGGGGGGGTCCACAGATACGCAGTATTTT

D: -
J: TRBJ2-6
size: -
V: TRBV7-3
CDR3: CASSPYLGANVLTF
DNA: TGTGCCAGCAGCCCCTACCTAGGCGCCAACGTCCTGACTTTC

D: -
J: TRBJ2-7
size: once
V: TRBV29-1
CDR3: CSVVDLGDTYSYEQYF
DNA: TGCAGCGTTGTTGATCTTGGGGACACTTACTCCTACGAGCAGTACTTC